This entry lists 10 T cell receptor beta chains sequenced from one sample in a study of Graves' ophthalmopathy and Graves' hyperthyroidism. Amplified TCR beta CDR3 regions were obtained using RNA transcripts as template. A first-round RT-PCR used HTBI primers, followed by a second-round multiplex PCR. TCRdb reprocessed the multiplex PCR reads via MiXCR and lists one record per CDR3 protein. Of tens of thousands of distinct CDR3 sequences in the sample, more than 45% were seen once. The sequencing input was peripheral blood. The receptors here all came from an adult man with Graves' ophthalmopathy.

There are many counts of this clonotype. The genes are TRBV5-8 and TRBJ1-4; D gene uncertain. The CDR3 has 17 residues. V dropped 0 bases and J dropped 7 bases, with 19 bases sitting between them. CDR1 SGHTS and CDR2 YDEGEE come from the germline V gene. The CDR3 bases are TGTGCCAGCAGCTTGGCAGGTCAGGTCCTGTTTGCTGAAAAACTGTTTTTT. Its protein is CASSLAGQVLFAEKLFF.

To note about this clonotype: Relative to the germline gene, one junction end is altered; a read error may explain this. This rearrangement joins TRBV6-1 to TRBJ2-1; D is unresolved. Germline V gives CDR1 MNHNS, CDR2 SASEGT. The CDR3 covers 13 residues. DNA of the CDR3: TGTGCCAGCAGTGGAGTCCAGAGAAATGTGCAGTTCTTC. Protein: CASSGVQRNVQFF.

This chain links TRBV5-1 with TRBJ2-3; maybe TRBD2 (5 bases). Germline CDR1 is SGHRS and CDR2 is YFSETQ. The CDR3 runs to 14 residues. Trimming stripped 10 bases from V and 7 bases from J, with 22 bases between. The CDR3 protein is CADGLTTLGNTQYF. The CDR3 region has the DNA TGCGCCGACGGCCTCACCACACTAGGAAATACGCAGTATTTT.

This chain connects TRBV7-2 to TRBJ2-5; D possibly corresponds to TRBD2 (6 bases). The CDR3 is made up of 15 amino acids. CDR1 and CDR2 (germline): SGHTA, FQGNSA. V was clipped by 3 bases and J by 9 bases, with 20 bases between them. The CDR3 reads CASSFGDSPNQPQYF. CDR3 DNA: TGTGCCAGCAGCTTTGGGGACTCGCCTAATCAGCCCCAGTACTTC.

This clonotype was seen only a few times. This rearrangement joins TRBV2 to TRBJ2-1; D is unresolved. CDR1 SNHLY and CDR2 FYNNEI come from the germline V gene. The germline V and J ends were trimmed by 5 bases and 10 bases, with 9 bases remaining between them. This CDR3 region has 11 residues. The CDR3 is CASSPQGEQFF. The CDR3 bases are TGTGCCAGCAGTCCTCAAGGGGAGCAGTTCTTC.

This clonotype was picked up one time. The chain uses TRBV7-3 and TRBJ2-3; no definite D call. V lost 1 base and J lost 11, with 16 bases in between. The germline V gene encodes CDR1 SGHTA and CDR2 FQGTGA. This CDR3 is built from 14 residues. The DNA of the CDR3 is TGTGCCAGCAGCTTAATCGTGGGGTACAATGAGCAGTATTTT. This gives the protein CASSLIVGYNEQYF. Variable domain in full (rest from reference TRBV7-3 and TRBJ2-3): GAGVSQTPSNKVTEKGKYVELRCDPISGHTALYWYRQSLGQGPEFLIYFQGTGAADDSGLPNDRFFAVRPEGSVSTLKIQRTERGDSAVYLCASSLIVGYNEQYFGPGTRLTVL.

The table lists this clonotype with many counts. This rearrangement joins TRBV20-1 to TRBJ2-6; D may be TRBD2 (7 bases). The V end lost 5 bases, the J end lost 0 bases, and 14 bases lay between the germline ends. The CDR3 runs 16 residues. Germline CDR1 reads DFQATT; CDR2 reads SNEGSKA (reference sequence). In DNA form, the CDR3 reads TGCAGTGCTGGGGGGGCGGACCGCTCTGGGGCCAACGTCCTGACTTTC. Translating gives CSAGGADRSGANVLTF.

The chain employs TRBV10-3 and TRBJ1-5; D remains ambiguous. This CDR3 has 13 residues. V dropped 6 bases and J dropped 5 bases, with 11 bases sitting between them. CDR1 is ENHRY and CDR2 is SYGVKD in the germline V gene. CDR3 protein: CAIRDTGYQPQHF. The CDR3 DNA reads as TGTGCCATCAGGGATACGGGGTATCAGCCCCAGCATTTT.

The CDR3 DNA reads TGCAGTGCTAGGGCCGGGACAGGGACCTACGAGCAGTACTTC. Its protein is CSARAGTGTYEQYF. This chain links TRBV20-1 with TRBJ2-7; 9 nucleotides match TRBD1. Germline CDR1 and CDR2: DFQATT and SNEGSKA (reference sequence). Losses at the gene ends were 3 bases for V and 2 bases for J; bases not matched to a gene: 5. The CDR3 has 14 residues.

This clonotype has ten or more counts. This chain uses TRBV7-9 with TRBJ2-3, with D perhaps matching TRBD2 (5 bases). CDR1 is SEHNR and CDR2 is FQNEAQ in the germline V gene (reference sequence). Trimming cost V 3 bases and J 0 bases, with 7 bases left between them. This CDR3 is 14 amino acids long. The DNA of the CDR3 is TGTGCCAGCAGCTTTTCGGGAAGCACAGATACGCAGTATTTT. Amino acids: CASSFSGSTDTQYF.